This T cell receptor beta chain was captured by sequencing in a study of blood T cell repertoires in COVID-19. Some clones are missing from TCRdb's copy, which holds only in-frame ones; the method was immunoSEQ multiplex PCR. The sample holds more than 90,000 clones, about nine tenths seen once. Germline values: CDR1 SQVTM, CDR2 ANQGSEA. The CDR3 loop spans 11 amino acids. V gave up 6 bases and J gave up 1 base, with 5 bases separating them. The TCR originated in a man aged 50 to 59 with acute or convalescent COVID-19. The sequencing sample was made of peripheral blood. This chain connects TRBV29-1 to TRBJ2-3, with D unclear. The CDR3 protein is CSVQGTDTQYF. CDR3 DNA sequence: TGCAGCGTGCAGGGCACAGATACGCAGTATTTT.